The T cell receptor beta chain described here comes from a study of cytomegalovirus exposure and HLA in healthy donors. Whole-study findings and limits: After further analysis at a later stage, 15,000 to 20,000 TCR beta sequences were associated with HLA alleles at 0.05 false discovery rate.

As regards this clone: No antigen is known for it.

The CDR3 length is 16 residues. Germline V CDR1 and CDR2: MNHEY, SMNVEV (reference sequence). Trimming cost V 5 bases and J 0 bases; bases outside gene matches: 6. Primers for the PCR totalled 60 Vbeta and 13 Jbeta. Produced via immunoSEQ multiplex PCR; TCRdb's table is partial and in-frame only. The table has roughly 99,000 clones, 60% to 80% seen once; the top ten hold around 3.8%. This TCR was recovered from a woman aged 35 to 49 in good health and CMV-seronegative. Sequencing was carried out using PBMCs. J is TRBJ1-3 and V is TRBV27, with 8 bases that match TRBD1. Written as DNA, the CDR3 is TGTGCCAGCAGTCCCAACAGGGGGAACTCTGGAAACACCATATATTTT. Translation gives CASSPNRGNSGNTIYF.